The clone carrying this T cell receptor (beta chain) turned up a few times. This CDR3 region has 17 residues. Germline lookup yields CDR1 SGDLS and CDR2 YYNGEE. V trimming: 4 bases; J trimming: 6 bases; junction bases outside the gene matches: 13. The authors extracted at least 5 micrograms of total RNA per sample. This sample was taken from a study of blood T cells in healthy people across ages. Then a second PCR, running roughly 7 to 11 cycles, was carried out with a sample-barcoded 5' primer and a J-beta primer mix. TCRdb reprocessed the 5' RACE reads via MiXCR and lists one record per CDR3 protein. The sample records fewer than 2,000,000 distinct CDR3 sequences, roughly two fifths being singletons.

J is TRBJ2-3 and V is TRBV9, with 11 bases that match TRBD2. Input material: blood. The clonotype comes from a human donor in good health. For the CDR3, the DNA is TGTGCCAGCAGCCCCCGAACCCTAGCGGGGGGAATGGATACGCAGTATTTT. Protein product: CASSPRTLAGGMDTQYF.